The T cell receptor beta chain under discussion was sequenced for a study of human T cells and chemical hapten exposure. Whole-study context: TCR yield per sample varied, mainly due to pooled library volumes.

The CDR3 extends over 16 amino acids. The V gene's germline CDR1 is SGDLS and CDR2 YYNGEE. V was trimmed by 0 bases and J by 4 bases, leaving 16 bases between them. Time point indicated: patch test 2, 6 weeks after DPC sensitization. Treatment meaning: therapeutic diphenylcyclopropenone sensitization with weekly scalp DPC. MiXCR was run by TCRdb on the RACE reads, yielding one entry per CDR3 protein. The sample yields approximately 100,000 distinct CDR3 sequences, about a tenth seen once. This clonotype was recorded at least ten times. This chain uses TRBV9 with TRBJ1-2, with D perhaps TRBD1 (6 bases). The origin of this receptor is a woman between 35 and 50 years old with alopecia areata. Some clones in this sample may be carry-over from other donors' samples. The sample consisted of whole blood, taken in connection with sensitization to the hapten diphenylcyclopropenone (DPC). The CDR3 region is CASSVAGQPFSYGYTF. CDR3 in DNA: TGTGCCAGCAGCGTAGCTGGACAGCCCTTTTCCTATGGCTACACCTTC.